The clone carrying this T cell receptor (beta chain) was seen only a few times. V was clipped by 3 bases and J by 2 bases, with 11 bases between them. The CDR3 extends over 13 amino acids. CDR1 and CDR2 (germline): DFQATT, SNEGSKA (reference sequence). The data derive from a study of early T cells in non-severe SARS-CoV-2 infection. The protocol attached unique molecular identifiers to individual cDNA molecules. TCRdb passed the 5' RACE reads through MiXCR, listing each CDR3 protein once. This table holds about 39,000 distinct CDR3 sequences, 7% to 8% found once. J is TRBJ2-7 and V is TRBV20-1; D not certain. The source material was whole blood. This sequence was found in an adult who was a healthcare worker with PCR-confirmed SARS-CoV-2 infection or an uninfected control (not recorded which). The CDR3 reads CSASWLAAYEQYF. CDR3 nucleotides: TGCAGTGCTAGTTGGCTGGCGGCCTACGAGCAGTACTTC.